This TCR beta chain is from a study of T cell responses to AZD1222 COVID-19 vaccine. Study as a whole: Investigators merged groups given second doses at roughly 4 or roughly 12 weeks. Study outcomes and limitations: Clonal diversity was possibly underestimated; the donors were predominantly white British and more often female. Spike was spanned by vaccine-associated CD4 TCRs, which were dominant at 160-218 and 743-854.

Here immunoSEQ multiplex PCR was the method, and the copy in TCRdb shows in-frame clones only, minus some. The sample carries 85,000 to 100,000 clones, 80% to 90% recorded once. Regarding this clone: Its specificity is not known.

Trimming stripped 8 bases from V and 6 bases from J, with 13 bases between. CDR3 length: 13 residues. Germline-derived CDR1 and CDR2 are SNHLY and FYNNEI. The chain joins TRBV2 to TRBJ1-4, with D possibly matching TRBD1 (5 bases). The clonotype originates from an adult in good health. Sequencing used peripheral blood, obtained on day 0 of AZD1222 vaccination. CDR3 amino acids: CASVLGPYEKLFF. The CDR3 DNA reads as TGTGCCAGCGTATTGGGACCTTATGAAAAACTGTTTTTT.